This TCR beta chain came from a study of T cell repertoires in aging, cancer and after chemotherapy. In the study overall: Donors were grouped into six age bands spanning 30 or younger through 70 or older. Glioblastoma patients receiving temozolomide-based therapy gave paired samples before and after chemotherapy.

Study observations and caveats: In each cancer cohort, median generation probability increased across chemotherapy, suggesting thymic output rebounded.

In regard to this clonotype: As yet, its antigen is unknown.

Multiplex touch-down PCR with TRB-A/B primers amplified rearranged V-D-J TRB sequences. TCRdb analysed the multiplex PCR reads with MiXCR anew, one entry per CDR3 protein. The data hold around 2,300 distinct CDR3 sequences, with about 45% observed a single time. The V gene's germline CDR1 is MNHNY and CDR2 SVGAGI (reference sequence). Trimming took off 2 bases at V and 3 bases at J, with 19 bases between the two ends. The CDR3 sequence is 17 residues long. Amplification of TCR beta used genomic DNA extracted from peripheral blood. The chain links TRBV6-6 to TRBJ2-5, with a possible D match to TRBD2 (6 bases). The sequenced sample was blood. The TCR comes from a human donor with a solid tumor. The CDR3: CASSYPGTPGGKETQYF. In nucleotides, the CDR3 is TGTGCCAGCAGTTACCCCGGGACTCCTGGGGGTAAAGAGACCCAGTACTTC.